The rows below give T cell receptor beta chains drawn from one sample of a study of blood T cell repertoires in COVID-19. Measured with immunoSEQ multiplex PCR; TCRdb has only the in-frame clones, and not every one. Of about 160,000 clones in the sample, 80% were seen once. The sequenced sample was PBMCs or T cells enriched from blood (not recorded which). Source of these receptors: an older woman who had recovered from COVID-19. CDR3s include the opening cysteine and the closing phenylalanine or tryptophan. D genes are given only for firm matches. Not all rows give a size; the values are once, few, many and, for expanded clones, a class.

TRBV19	TRBJ1-1	few	.	CASSIRGSTEAFF	TGTGCCAGTAGTATAAGGGGGAGCACTGAAGCTTTCTTT
TRBV2	TRBJ1-5	.	TRBD1	CASSARQGSRQPQHF	TGTGCCAGCAGTGCCAGACAGGGGAGCCGTCAGCCCCAGCATTTT
TRBV30	TRBJ1-2	.	.	CAWSDEQNYGYTF	TGTGCCTGGAGTGACGAACAGAACTATGGCTACACCTTC
TRBV30	TRBJ2-7	.	.	CAWSRGIYEQYF	TGTGCCTGGAGTCGGGGGATCTACGAGCAGTACTTC
TRBV5-6	TRBJ2-3	.	TRBD1	CASSPNQGARDTQYF	TGTGCCAGCAGCCCAAACCAGGGGGCAAGAGATACGCAGTATTTT
TRBV10-2	TRBJ2-3	.	.	CASHLGGRTDTQYF	TGCGCCAGCCACCTCGGGGGACGGACAGATACGCAGTATTTT
TRBV7-9	TRBJ2-7	once	.	CASSLGGTLYEQYF	TGTGCCAGCAGCTTAGGGGGCACCTTATACGAGCAGTACTTC
TRBV27	TRBJ1-2	.	TRBD1	CASSFWAGGPKDGYTF	TGTGCCAGCAGTTTCTGGGCAGGGGGCCCGAAAGACGGCTACACCTTC
TRBV10-3	TRBJ1-4	.	.	CAISEAANEKLFF	TGTGCCATCAGTGAGGCGGCGAATGAAAAACTGTTTTTT
TRBV15	TRBJ2-1	.	TRBD2	CATSGLAGGIEQFF	TGTGCCACCAGCGGACTAGCGGGGGGCATTGAGCAGTTCTTC
TRBV18	TRBJ2-2	.	TRBD2	CASSPTLQRGNTGELFF	TGTGCCAGCTCACCAACGCTCCAGCGGGGGAACACCGGGGAGCTGTTTTTT
TRBV19	TRBJ2-7	.	.	CASRRYQGEAYEQYF	TGTGCCAGTAGGCGGTACCAGGGTGAGGCCTACGAGCAGTACTTC
TRBV5-1	TRBJ2-7	.	TRBD1	CASSSRPRDRVDEQYF	TGCGCCAGCAGCTCCCGCCCCCGGGACAGGGTTGACGAGCAGTACTTC
TRBV6-6	TRBJ2-5	.	.	CASSRSSGWETQYF	TGTGCCAGCAGTCGATCTAGTGGTTGGGAGACCCAGTACTTC
TRBV14	TRBJ2-1	few	.	CASSQGGTLYNEQFF	TGTGCCAGCAGCCAAGGAGGGACTTTATACAATGAGCAGTTCTTC
TRBV7-9	TRBJ1-2	.	.	CASSYPQVTGYGYTF	TGTGCCAGCAGCTATCCTCAGGTTACAGGCTATGGCTACACCTTC